This T cell receptor beta chain comes out of a study of cytomegalovirus exposure and HLA in healthy donors (dated by TCRdb to 2016 to 2017). In the study overall: An earlier analysis of several hundred of the donors reported approximately 300 Gb of sequence data and 117 million unique TCR beta sequences obtained from around 190 million T cells. A later analysis re-examined previously published TCR beta repertoires from just over 650 donors and added high-resolution HLA genotyping to investigate patterns of TCR occurrence. Genome-wide SNP genotypes for about three fifths of the roughly 670 donors were used in a later genetic analysis, which treated that subset as a discovery cohort. Across some 400 genotyped donors of the cohort, an average of roughly 200,000 unique TCR beta nucleotide sequences per donor were sequenced, and 15% to 20% of those sequences were non-productive. Rather than drawing on any new phenotypic data, the later analysis identified candidate immune exposures from TCR beta sequences and the way those sequences occurred across donors. Among the roughly 390 genotyped donors, around 81% belonged to the genetic ancestry cluster associated with self-reported Caucasian donors. Besides the first cohort of approximately 670 subjects, a separate validation cohort made up of over 95 different subjects was used. All discovery cohort repertoires had been generated on a single sequencing platform. Class I and class II HLA loci were covered by the typing at four-digit resolution. Several DR-DQ haplotypes were handled as single units for association and clustering because linkage in the cohort was strong. An early release that covered 500 to 800 HLA-typed donors contained approximately 300 gigabases of sequencing data and about 84 million unique TCR sequences. Alongside the repertoire data, information on donor age, sex, ethnicity and CMV serostatus was compiled. The study aimed to test whether signatures of past pathogen exposure could be identified by cataloging public T cell receptors. Typing coverage differed by locus: A, B, C, DRB1 and DQB1 were typed in about 620-640 donors, DQA1 in approximately 520, DPA1 in 600 to 610, and DPB1 in 472. To predict cytomegalovirus infection status, the study combined high-throughput TCR immunosequencing, statistical association of individual TCRs with disease status, and machine learning. The T cell repertoires of about 700 subjects were profiled by immunosequencing and related to cytomegalovirus serostatus. An earlier analysis of around 640 of the donors used high-throughput TCR beta sequencing to judge whether each TCR beta V gene segment behaved as functional or pseudogenic.

The full study reports these points: Roughly uniform sequencing depth across donors was assumed in presence/absence analyses, although this assumption may not hold. In a later analysis, 15,000 to 20,000 TCR beta sequences were associated with specific HLA alleles at a false discovery rate of 0.05. Three of the identified cytomegalovirus-associated TCR beta chains were confirmed in vitro to be specific for cytomegalovirus antigens. Only TCR beta chains were sequenced in this cohort, and the absence of alpha or paired-chain data limited detectable features. In an earlier analysis of under 600 of the donors, most TCR beta V segments were observed in productive rearrangements about 90% or about 30% of the time, broadly matching IMGT annotations. Linkage disequilibrium might explain the correlated functional status among segregating V segments, but an unknown experimental factor could not be excluded. Most TCR sequences were observed very rarely across donors, whereas some public TCRs were present in many individuals. Because some donors lacked HLA typing at each locus, the association tests relied only on the typed subset. In a later analysis, HLA-associated TCR beta chains were found to be more clonally expanded and to have lower generation probabilities than equally common non-associated chains. A cluster of highly shared sequence variants was judged likely to be a technical artifact of the sequencing pipeline. In both the original and validation cohorts, the classifier was reported to diagnose cytomegalovirus status with high specificity and sensitivity. A later analysis found that TCR association rates varied across HLA loci, with DRB1 alleles showing the most associated TCRs and HLA-C alleles the fewest. A later genetic analysis associated a missense DCLRE1C variant with V-gene and J-gene trimming of TCR beta chains, and an independent cohort replicated the association. A further reported finding was that TCR beta sequences accurately predicted the HLA-A and HLA-B alleles for most subjects in the first cohort. According to a later analysis, parvovirus B19, influenza, CMV and Epstein-Barr virus appeared linked to several top co-occurrence clusters. The authors suggested that the approach could potentially be generalized to other disease states and immunological phenotypes. According to a later genetic analysis, donors in an Asian-associated ancestry cluster had fewer N-insertions in productive TCRs than the approximately 650-donor mean. The study gave a list of 150 to 200 TCR beta chains associated with cytomegalovirus. According to a later analysis, most CMV-associated TCR beta chains appeared to be HLA-restricted, and the HLA associations seemed to be driven largely by CMV exposure. Strong co-occurrence of HLA alleles, especially DR and DQ, made assigning TCR associations to individual alleles difficult. Immune exposure information for the cohort was limited to CMV serostatus. The earlier analysis of approximately 560 of the donors excluded roughly 16 rarely observed V segments, including chromosome 9 orphons, because counts were too low.

On this clone itself: Its target antigen remains unknown. It has no much larger one-base neighbor in the sample; base qualities were not kept.

The cohort comprised some 730 healthy bone marrow donors. At the time of sampling, all cohort members were nominally healthy, though unrecorded immune exposures were likely present. The donor tested CMV seropositive, placing the donor among the approximately 290 seropositive members of the cohort. Each donor provided a peripheral blood sample, and peripheral blood mononuclear cells were used for TCR beta sequencing. The Qiagen DNeasy Blood Extraction Kit was used to extract genomic DNA from the blood cell samples. The method was the immunoSEQ multiplex PCR assay. The multiplex PCR relied on a mix of 60 forward primers for TCR Vbeta segments and 13 reverse primers for TCR Jbeta segments. Amplification of the CDR3 region of rearranged TCR beta genes was performed with a multiplex PCR assay on genomic DNA. On the Illumina HiSeq System, the amplified TCR beta libraries were sequenced as 87-base-pair reads. Concerning the study's data processing: In a later analysis, 70 million to 95 million unique TCR beta chains were counted across the 666 repertoires, and roughly 10 million of these chains were shared by at least two donors. To remove PCR and sequencing errors, raw reads were error-corrected and collapsed into unique sequences using a nearest-neighbor algorithm that merged closely related sequences. CDR3 sequences were aligned to IMGT reference sequences to assign V, D and J gene segments. For a sequence to be retained, at least a six-nucleotide match to both a V gene segment and a J gene segment was required. Rearrangements were classified as productive when the CDR3 lacked stop codons and remained in frame with V and J, and all other rearrangements were classified as non-productive. Following IMGT convention, CDR3 was defined as the stretch from the second conserved V-encoded cysteine to the conserved J-encoded phenylalanine. The earlier analysis of approximately 500 of the donors excluded sequences that lacked an unambiguous match to a single V gene segment. An earlier analysis of 500 to 600 of the donors classified V segments as functional when productive rearrangements were above 56.7% and as segregating when the standard deviation between donors was above 5%. To diagnose cytomegalovirus status from the catalog of TCR beta chain sequences, a statistical classification framework was built. In a later analysis, TCR nucleotide sequences were compared against IMGT/GENE-DB human TR gene sequences so that V and J genes could be assigned. A later analysis assigned CDR3 sequences and most-parsimonious VDJ recombination scenarios with the TCRdist pipeline. In a later analysis, each TCR beta chain was defined by its CDR3 amino acid sequence together with its V-gene family, and reads lacking a unique V-gene family were excluded. A later analysis removed 600 or so highly shared, low-generation-probability nucleotide sequences to deal with suspected cross-contamination and a sequencing artifact. For each public chain, a later analysis derived a clonal expansion index from normalized ranks of inferred template counts within each repertoire. In a later analysis, generation probabilities were computed with a VDJ recombination model fitted to out-of-frame rearrangements, and the resulting probabilities were checked against IGoR. Hypergeometric tests were used in a later analysis to score TCR-TCR, TCR-HLA and TCR-CMV co-occurrence, with a repertoire-size bias correction applied to the TCR pairs. To estimate false discovery rates, a later analysis permuted the HLA or CMV assignments 20 times. In a later analysis, co-occurring TCRs were grouped with DBSCAN, and TCRdist sequence similarity was added when clustering was performed within HLA-allele-positive subsets. Co-occurrence clustering excluded repertoires with fewer than 30,000 or more than 120,000 public chains, plus five with anomalous nucleotide sharing. TCRdb provides this immuneACCESS table in a form limited to in-frame rearrangements. Some clones are lacking; in checked studies, under half of them reflect an unresolved V gene, and why the rest are absent is not known. V and J calls and clone size come straight from that table; D and trimming were deduced from the DNA. The sample data list fewer than 130,000 clones, and 76% of these were observed just once. The ten largest clones take up over 10% of the sample.

Sequencing was carried out using PBMCs. This sequence originates from a man aged 30 to 39 in good health and CMV-seropositive.

CDR3 sequence: CASSIRQSLFF. DNA sequence: TGTGCCAGTAGTATAAGACAGAGCTTGTTTTTT. The chain links TRBV19 with TRBJ1-4, with a weak D call of TRBD1 (5 bases match). The germline ends are 10 bases apart after V is trimmed by 2 bases and J by 15 bases. The CDR3 runs 11 residues from the cysteine to the phenylalanine. Left in the record is the CDR3 DNA by itself, 33 bases read in frame from the first base. CDR1 and CDR2, per the germline V gene (reference sequence), are LNHDA and SQIVND.